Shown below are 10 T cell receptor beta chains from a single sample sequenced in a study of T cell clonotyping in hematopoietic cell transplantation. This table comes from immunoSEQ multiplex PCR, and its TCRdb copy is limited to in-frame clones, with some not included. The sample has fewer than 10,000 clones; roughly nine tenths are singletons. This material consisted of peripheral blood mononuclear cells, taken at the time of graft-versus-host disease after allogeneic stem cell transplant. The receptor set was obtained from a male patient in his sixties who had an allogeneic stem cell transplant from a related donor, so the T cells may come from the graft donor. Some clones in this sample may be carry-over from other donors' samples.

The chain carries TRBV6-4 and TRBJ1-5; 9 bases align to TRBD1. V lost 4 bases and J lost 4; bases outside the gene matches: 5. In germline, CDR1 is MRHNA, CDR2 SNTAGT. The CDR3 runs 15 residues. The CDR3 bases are TGTGCCAGCAGTGCCAAGACAGGGGGAAATCAGCCCCAGCATTTT. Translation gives CASSAKTGGNQPQHF.

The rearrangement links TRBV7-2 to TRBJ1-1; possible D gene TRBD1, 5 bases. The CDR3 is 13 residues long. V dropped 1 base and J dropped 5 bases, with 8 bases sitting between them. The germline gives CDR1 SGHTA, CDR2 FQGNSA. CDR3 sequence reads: CASSLDRTTEAFF. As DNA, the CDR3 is TGTGCCAGCAGCTTAGATAGGACAACTGAAGCTTTCTTT.

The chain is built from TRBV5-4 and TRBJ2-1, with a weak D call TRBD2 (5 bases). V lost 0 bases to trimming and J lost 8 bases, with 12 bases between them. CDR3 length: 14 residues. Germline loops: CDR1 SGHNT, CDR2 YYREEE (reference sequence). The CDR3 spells CASSLVGLRDEQFF. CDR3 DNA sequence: TGTGCCAGCAGCTTGGTAGGATTGAGGGATGAGCAGTTCTTC.

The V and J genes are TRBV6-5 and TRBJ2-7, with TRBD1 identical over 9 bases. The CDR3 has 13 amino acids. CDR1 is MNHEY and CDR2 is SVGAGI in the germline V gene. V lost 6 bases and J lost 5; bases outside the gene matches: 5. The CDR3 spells CASRSGQGNEQYF. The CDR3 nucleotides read TGTGCCAGCAGGTCGGGACAGGGAAACGAGCAGTACTTC.

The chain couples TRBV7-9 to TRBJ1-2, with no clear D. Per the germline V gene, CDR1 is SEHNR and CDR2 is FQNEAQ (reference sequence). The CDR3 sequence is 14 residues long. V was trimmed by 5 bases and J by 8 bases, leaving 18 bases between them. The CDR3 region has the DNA TGTGCCAGCAGCCCTGTCTTGGTGTTTTGGGGCTACACCTTC. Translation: CASSPVLVFWGYTF.

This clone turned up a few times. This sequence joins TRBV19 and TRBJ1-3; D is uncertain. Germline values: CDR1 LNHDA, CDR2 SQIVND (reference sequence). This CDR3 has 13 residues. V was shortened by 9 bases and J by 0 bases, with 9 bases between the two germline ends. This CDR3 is CASELISGNTIYF. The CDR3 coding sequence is TGTGCCAGCGAGCTGATCTCTGGAAACACCATATATTTT.

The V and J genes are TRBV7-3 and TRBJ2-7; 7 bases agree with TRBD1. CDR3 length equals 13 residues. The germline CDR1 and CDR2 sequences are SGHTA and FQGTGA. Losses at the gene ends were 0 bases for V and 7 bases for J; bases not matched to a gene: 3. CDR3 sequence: CASSLTGGSEQYF. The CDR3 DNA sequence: TGTGCCAGCAGCTTAACAGGGGGCTCGGAGCAGTACTTC.

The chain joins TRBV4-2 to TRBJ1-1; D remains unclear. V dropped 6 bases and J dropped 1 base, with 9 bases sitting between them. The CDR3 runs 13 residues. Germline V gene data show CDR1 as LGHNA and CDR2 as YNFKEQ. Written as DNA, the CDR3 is TGTGCCAGCAGTAGGGTGGCGAACACTGAAGCTTTCTTT. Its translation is CASSRVANTEAFF.

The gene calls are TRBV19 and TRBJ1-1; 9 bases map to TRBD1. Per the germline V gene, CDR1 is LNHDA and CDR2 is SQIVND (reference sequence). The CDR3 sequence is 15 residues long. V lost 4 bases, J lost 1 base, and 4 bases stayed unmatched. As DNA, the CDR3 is TGTGCCAGTAGTAAGGACAGGGGTCGGAACACTGAAGCTTTCTTT. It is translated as CASSKDRGRNTEAFF.

In DNA form, the CDR3 reads TGTGCCAGCAGCTTAAATCTGGACACTGAAGCTTTCTTT. Translating gives CASSLNLDTEAFF. The rearrangement joins TRBV13 to TRBJ1-1; D is uncertain. V lost 2 bases, J lost 3 bases, and 7 bases lay in between. CDR1 is PRHDT and CDR2 is FYEKMQ in the germline V gene (reference sequence). This CDR3 region has 13 residues.